This is a list of T cell receptor beta chains from one sample in a study of Ad26.COV2.S vaccination and SARS-CoV-2 variants. Here immunoSEQ multiplex PCR was the method, and the copy in TCRdb shows in-frame clones only, minus some. The sample contains 300,000 to 400,000 clones, about 82% of which appear only once. The sample in question was peripheral blood, obtained in a trial of Ad26.COV2.S vaccine versus placebo. Receptor source: a person between 18 and 59 years old who received the Ad26.COV2.S COVID-19 vaccine or a placebo. Both conserved end residues are part of each CDR3. The D gene is left open where the match is weak. Only some rows state a clone size, as once, few, many or a class for expanded clones.

size | J | D | V | CDR3 | DNA
- | TRBJ1-2 | TRBD1 | TRBV6-1 | CASSLDRGRQGYTF | TGTGCCAGCAGTTTGGACAGGGGGCGTCAGGGCTACACCTTC
- | TRBJ2-3 | - | TRBV19 | CASSVRRGNTDTQYF | TGTGCCAGTAGTGTCAGGCGGGGAAACACAGATACGCAGTATTTT
- | TRBJ1-2 | - | TRBV2 | CASTRNYGYTF | TGTGCCAGCACTCGGAACTATGGCTACACCTTC
- | TRBJ1-2 | TRBD1 | TRBV11-2 | CASSLAPSTGNYGYTF | TGTGCCAGCAGCTTAGCCCCATCGACAGGGAACTATGGCTACACCTTC
- | TRBJ2-1 | TRBD2 | TRBV7-6 | CASSLVLASYNEQFF | TGTGCCAGCAGCTTAGTACTAGCGTCCTACAATGAGCAGTTCTTC
few | TRBJ1-2 | - | TRBV18 | CASSPLGGLGYTF | TGTGCCAGCTCACCCCTCGGTGGGTTGGGCTACACCTTC
- | TRBJ1-2 | TRBD1 | TRBV18 | CASSPYTLQGHRDGYTF | TGTGCCAGCTCACCGTATACACTACAGGGGCATCGGGACGGCTACACCTTC
- | TRBJ2-3 | - | TRBV4-1 | CASSQGFGRGTDTQYF | TGCGCCAGCAGCCAAGGTTTCGGACGGGGGACAGATACGCAGTATTTT
- | TRBJ2-7 | - | TRBV7-2 | CASSRPSGLLVYEQYF | TGTGCCAGCAGCCGGCCGTCCGGACTTTTGGTCTACGAGCAGTACTTC
once | TRBJ2-1 | - | TRBV20-1 | CSALSHNEQFF | TGCAGTGCCCTATCCCACAATGAGCAGTTCTTC
- | TRBJ2-2 | TRBD2 | TRBV5-1 | CASSLALGGKTGELFF | TGCGCCAGCAGCTTGGCCTTGGGGGGGAAGACCGGGGAGCTGTTTTTT
few | TRBJ2-7 | - | TRBV7-9 | CASRAGEVHEQYF | TGTGCCAGCAGAGCGGGTGAGGTGCACGAGCAGTACTTC
- | TRBJ2-2 | TRBD1 | TRBV5-1 | CATRQGLNTGELFF | TGCGCCACCAGACAGGGGCTGAACACCGGGGAGCTGTTTTTT
- | TRBJ2-1 | - | TRBV11-2 | CASSLGPGQKVYNEQFF | TGTGCCAGCAGCTTAGGCCCAGGACAGAAAGTCTACAATGAGCAGTTCTTC
- | TRBJ2-7 | - | TRBV5-4 | CASSLDLQGLEQYF | TGTGCCAGCAGCTTGGATTTGCAGGGGCTAGAGCAGTACTTC
- | TRBJ1-1 | - | TRBV9 | CASSVGPGNTEAFF | TGTGCCAGCAGCGTGGGGCCGGGGAACACTGAAGCTTTCTTT
- | TRBJ1-3 | - | TRBV9 | CASSDRGSGNTIYF | TGTGCCAGCAGCGACAGAGGCTCTGGAAACACCATATATTTT